The rows below give T cell receptor beta chains drawn from one sample of a study of T cells after yellow fever vaccination. TCRdb used MiXCR to reprocess the 5' RACE reads, holding one entry per CDR3 protein. This table holds nearly 550,000 distinct CDR3 sequences, 19% found once. The starting material was PBMCs, obtained 15 days after the yellow fever booster vaccination. Receptor source: a young man who received the YFV17D yellow fever vaccine. The CDR3 runs from the conserved cysteine through the conserved F or W. Each record gives: J gene, V gene, D gene, clone size, CDR3 protein, CDR3 DNA. The D gene is left open where the match is weak. Rows may omit the clone size; those that give it use once, few, many or a size class.

>TRBJ2-1|TRBV7-2|TRBD2|many
CASSSLAGVYNEQFF
TGTGCCAGCAGTTCACTAGCGGGGGTTTACAATGAGCAGTTCTTC
>TRBJ2-3|TRBV10-3|.|few
CAISALEARQYF
TGTGCCATCAGTGCCCTAGAGGCGAGGCAGTATTTT
>TRBJ2-1|TRBV12-3/TRBV12-4|TRBD2|.
CASQSLAAHNEQFF
TGTGCCAGCCAAAGTCTAGCGGCACACAATGAGCAGTTCTTC
>TRBJ2-3|TRBV6-2/TRBV6-3|TRBD2|.
CASTSRGGTTDTQYF
TGTGCCAGCACAAGTCGGGGAGGGACCACAGATACGCAGTATTTT
>TRBJ2-3|TRBV4-3|TRBD2|.
CATSLAGGVDTQYF
TGCGCCACCTCCCTAGCGGGAGGGGTAGATACGCAGTATTTT
>TRBJ2-1|TRBV20-1|TRBD2|few
CSARVAGGPYYNEQFF
TGCAGTGCTAGGGTAGCGGGAGGGCCCTACTACAATGAGCAGTTCTTC
>TRBJ2-3|TRBV30|TRBD2|.
CARDSSGSSGDTQYF
TGTGCCCGAGACTCTAGCGGGAGCTCGGGAGATACGCAGTATTTT
>TRBJ2-3|TRBV21-1|.|.
CASRTGDTQYF
TGTGCCAGCAGAACTGGAGATACGCAGTATTTT
>TRBJ2-7|TRBV5-6|.|many
CASSVGGTTGSRYEQYF
TGTGCCAGCAGCGTCGGGGGAACTACAGGATCGAGGTACGAGCAGTACTTC
>TRBJ2-7|TRBV7-2|.|few
CASSLSRLAYEQYF
TGTGCCAGCAGCCTGAGTCGATTAGCGTACGAGCAGTACTTC
>TRBJ2-2|TRBV18|.|.
CASSSSMGGTGELFF
TGTGCCAGCTCCTCGAGTATGGGCGGAACCGGGGAGCTGTTTTTT
>TRBJ2-7|TRBV6-2/TRBV6-3|.|.
CASSSAGTTYEQYF
TGTGCCAGCAGTTCGGCGGGGACGACCTACGAGCAGTACTTC
>TRBJ2-6|TRBV5-1|TRBD2|.
CASSWEGTGANVLTF
TGCGCCAGCAGCTGGGAGGGGACTGGGGCCAACGTCCTGACTTTC
>TRBJ2-7|TRBV12-3/TRBV12-4|.|.
CASSSGPVTIQYF
TGTGCCAGCAGCTCCGGTCCTGTTACGATTCAGTACTTC
>TRBJ1-4|TRBV6-1|.|.
CASGELTNEKLFF
TGTGCCAGCGGGGAGTTGACTAATGAAAAACTGTTTTTT
>TRBJ1-4|TRBV5-1|TRBD1|.
CASSPFAGGDEKLFF
TGCGCCAGCAGCCCATTCGCAGGGGGGGATGAAAAACTGTTTTTT
>TRBJ1-1|TRBV12-3/TRBV12-4|TRBD1|few
CASRSGTGGSYTEAFF
TGTGCCAGCAGGTCCGGGACAGGGGGAAGTTACACTGAAGCTTTCTTT
>TRBJ2-7|TRBV20-1|.|.
CSAPGRRTYEQYF
TGCAGTGCCCCGGGTCGACGAACCTACGAGCAGTACTTC
>TRBJ2-7|TRBV5-5|TRBD1|few
CASSLFTGQASYEQYF
TGTGCCAGCAGCTTGTTTACGGGACAGGCGTCCTACGAGCAGTACTTC
>TRBJ2-1|TRBV27|.|.
CASSLRVGQGGRGEQFF
TGTGCCAGCAGTTTACGAGTCGGGCAGGGTGGCCGTGGTGAGCAGTTCTTC
>TRBJ2-2|TRBV27|TRBD2|.
CASAGPAGDTGELFF
TGTGCCAGCGCCGGACCCGCGGGGGACACCGGGGAGCTGTTTTTT
>TRBJ2-5|TRBV5-1|.|.
CASTRFEPQGTQYF
TGCGCCAGCACCCGATTTGAACCCCAAGGGACCCAGTACTTC
>TRBJ2-7|TRBV5-1|TRBD2|.
CASVAGGGNEQYF
TGCGCCAGCGTAGCGGGGGGGGGCAATGAGCAGTACTTC
>TRBJ2-5|TRBV10-1|.|few
CASKKRQGGGDQYF
TGCGCCAGCAAGAAACGACAGGGAGGTGGGGACCAGTACTTC
>TRBJ2-5|TRBV4-3|.|few
CASSQGDQETQYF
TGCGCCAGCAGCCAGGGAGATCAAGAGACCCAGTACTTC
>TRBJ2-5|TRBV20-1|.|.
CSAPSIGQETQYF
TGCAGTGCTCCGTCTATCGGGCAAGAGACCCAGTACTTC
>TRBJ2-1|TRBV7-8|.|.
CASSSGRRFLYEQFF
TGTGCCAGCAGCTCCGGGCGGCGGTTCCTCTATGAGCAGTTCTTC
>TRBJ2-1|TRBV7-2|TRBD2|few
CASTSLADSYNEQFF
TGTGCCAGCACCTCGCTAGCGGATTCCTACAATGAGCAGTTCTTC
>TRBJ2-7|TRBV5-1|TRBD2|few
CASTPGTSGYEQYF
TGCGCCAGCACCCCCGGGACTAGCGGGTACGAGCAGTACTTC
>TRBJ2-1|TRBV12-3/TRBV12-4|.|.
CASSYPQFGNEQFF
TGTGCCAGCAGCTACCCCCAGTTTGGCAATGAGCAGTTCTTC
>TRBJ2-7|TRBV20-1|TRBD1|.
CSARAGTGAPFYEQYF
TGCAGTGCTAGGGCAGGGACAGGGGCCCCTTTCTACGAGCAGTACTTC
>TRBJ1-2|TRBV18|.|few
CASSQDGRAYGYTF
TGTGCCAGCTCACAGGACGGACGGGCCTATGGCTACACCTTC
>TRBJ2-2|TRBV20-1|TRBD2|once
CCFCGLAGETNTGELFF
TGCTGCTTCTGTGGCCTAGCGGGAGAGACTAACACCGGGGAGCTGTTTTTT
>TRBJ2-3|TRBV6-1|TRBD1|.
CASRNRGLGGTDTQYF
TGTGCCAGCAGAAACAGGGGGCTAGGGGGCACAGATACGCAGTATTTT
>TRBJ1-1|TRBV6-2/TRBV6-3|.|few
CASRTVSTEAFF
TGTGCCAGCAGAACGGTGAGCACTGAAGCTTTCTTT
>TRBJ2-5|TRBV5-1|.|.
CASSSNTGKETQYF
TGCGCCAGCAGCTCCAATACAGGGAAAGAGACCCAGTACTTC
>TRBJ2-1|TRBV24-1|.|once
CATSDYGGHTTYNEQFF
TGTGCCACCAGTGACTACGGCGGACATACTACCTACAATGAGCAGTTCTTC
>TRBJ2-7|TRBV14|.|few
CASSQPPRTTGLSGEQYF
TGTGCCAGCAGTCAACCCCCACGGACGACAGGCCTCTCTGGGGAGCAGTACTTC
>TRBJ2-3|TRBV10-3|TRBD2|.
CAISEDGGSATDTQYF
TGTGCCATCAGTGAGGACGGCGGGAGCGCAACAGATACGCAGTATTTT
>TRBJ2-7|TRBV20-1|.|many
CSARDGTYEQYF
TGCAGTGCCAGGGACGGGACCTACGAGCAGTACTTC
>TRBJ2-7|TRBV12-3/TRBV12-4|.|few
CASSPSPWTGTYEQYF
TGTGCCAGCAGTCCCTCCCCCTGGACGGGGACCTACGAGCAGTACTTC
>TRBJ2-3|TRBV18|.|many
CASSPPGTSTDTQYF
TGTGCCAGCTCACCACCGGGAACTAGCACAGATACGCAGTATTTT
>TRBJ2-7|TRBV10-3|.|.
CAISEYREDEQYF
TGTGCCATCAGTGAGTACAGGGAAGACGAGCAGTACTTC
>TRBJ2-3|TRBV25-1|TRBD2|.
CASSGTSVIPTDTQYF
TGTGCCAGCAGTGGGACTAGCGTAATTCCCACAGATACGCAGTATTTT
>TRBJ2-5|TRBV7-2|.|.
CASSLEVGWETQYF
TGTGCCAGCAGCTTAGAGGTGGGATGGGAGACCCAGTACTTC
>TRBJ2-3|TRBV18|TRBD2|.
CASSRASGNSGLLTDTQYF
TGTGCCAGCTCACGAGCTAGCGGGAATTCAGGGCTCCTCACAGATACGCAGTATTTT
>TRBJ2-3|TRBV23-1|TRBD1|few
CASSHVPGQGSTDTQYF
TGCGCCAGCAGTCATGTCCCGGGACAGGGGTCCACAGATACGCAGTATTTT
>TRBJ2-7|TRBV25-1|.|few
CASSTSTGYEQYF
TGTGCCAGCAGTACATCAACGGGCTACGAGCAGTACTTC
>TRBJ2-5|TRBV20-1|.|few
CSAPWRDQETQYF
TGCAGTGCCCCCTGGAGGGACCAAGAGACCCAGTACTTC
>TRBJ2-1|TRBV24-1|.|few
CATSDLNGDEQFF
TGTGCCACCAGTGATTTGAATGGGGATGAGCAGTTCTTC
>TRBJ2-7|TRBV7-2|.|many
CASSLSSEQYF
TGTGCCAGCAGTTTAAGCTCAGAGCAGTACTTC
>TRBJ1-1|TRBV7-2|.|few
CASSPQSRYTEAFF
TGTGCCAGCAGCCCCCAGAGTCGCTACACTGAAGCTTTCTTT
>TRBJ1-2|TRBV29-1|TRBD1|few
CSVGSGGYGYTF
TGCAGCGTTGGGTCAGGGGGCTATGGCTACACCTTC
>TRBJ2-3|TRBV10-3|.|.
CAISTGTDTQYF
TGTGCCATCAGTACAGGGACAGATACGCAGTATTTT
>TRBJ1-5|TRBV20-1|.|few
CSAPKSGPEEPQHF
TGCAGTGCCCCAAAATCGGGGCCAGAGGAGCCCCAGCATTTT